What follows are 15 T cell receptor beta chains derived from one specimen sequenced in a study of T cells in Graves' hyperthyroidism and ophthalmopathy. Amplification yielded TCR beta CDR3 regions, with RNA transcripts as the source. Carried out on the TCR CDR3, a first-round RT-PCR used the HTBI primer set. TCRdb processed the multiplex PCR reads anew with MiXCR; each CDR3 protein has one entry. The table includes nearly 600,000 distinct CDR3 sequences, approximately 15% detected once. Sequenced material: blood. These TCRs come from a woman in her thirties with Graves' hyperthyroidism that later progressed to Graves' ophthalmopathy.

This clonotype was picked up many times. V and J are TRBV24-1 and TRBJ2-1, with 9 nucleotides matching TRBD2. J was trimmed by 7 bases and V by 4 bases; bases with no gene match: 10. The V gene's germline CDR1 is KGHDR and CDR2 SFDVKD. The CDR3 runs to 16 residues. In DNA, the CDR3 is TGTGCCACCAGTGAGTGGGGACTAGCCCCAGCAAATGAGCAGTTCTTC. Amino acids: CATSEWGLAPANEQFF.

This clonotype was seen at least ten times. The chain uses TRBV11-2 and TRBJ2-1; D is perhaps TRBD2 (5 bases). CDR1 SGHAT and CDR2 FQNNGV come from the germline V gene. V was pared by 0 bases and J by 6 bases, with 6 bases between. CDR3 length: 13 amino acids. The CDR3 spells CASSLERANEQFF. The CDR3 DNA follows: TGTGCCAGCAGCTTAGAGAGGGCCAATGAGCAGTTCTTC.

The V and J genes are TRBV12-3 or TRBV12-4 and TRBJ2-7; 9 nucleotides agree with TRBD2. V shed 7 bases and J 4 bases; nucleotides not matched to a gene: 5. CDR3 length: 13 amino acids. CDR3 sequence reads: CASNSGSWYEQYF. The CDR3, as DNA: TGTGCCAGCAATAGCGGGAGTTGGTACGAGCAGTACTTC.

Turning to this clonotype: A much larger clone sits a single nucleotide away, making a read error possible. No conserved phenylalanine or tryptophan ends this CDR3, so it is likely a read error. The chain employs TRBV6-1 and TRBJ1-1; D possibly corresponds to TRBD1 (5 bases). The ends were cut back, 7 bases at V and 3 bases at J, with 12 bases in the middle. Germline CDR1 is MNHNS and CDR2 is SASEGT. This CDR3 is 13 amino acids long. The CDR3 protein is CASIGREHTEAFS. DNA of the CDR3: TGTGCCAGCATAGGCAGGGAACACACTGAAGCTTTCTCT.

The chain carries TRBV7-3 and TRBJ2-3, with TRBD2 matching 11 bases. Germline-derived CDR1 and CDR2 are SGHTA and FQGTGA. The J segment lost 2 bases and the V segment lost 4 bases, leaving 5 bases of the junction unmatched. This CDR3 contains 16 residues. CDR3 sequence: CASSSTSGTSTDTQYF. The CDR3 nucleotides are TGTGCCAGCAGCTCGACTAGCGGGACGTCCACAGATACGCAGTATTTT.

Ten or more counts support this clonotype. The rearrangement uses TRBV25-1 and TRBJ2-1, with a tentative D call TRBD2 (7 bases). There are 15 residues in the CDR3. Germline V gene lookup returns CDR1 MGHDK and CDR2 SYGVNS. With 5 bases removed from V and 2 bases from J, the gap between germline ends came to 13 bases. CDR3 sequence (DNA): TGTGCCAGCAGTCCTTTAGGGGGGGCCTACAATGAGCAGTTCTTC. Translated: CASSPLGGAYNEQFF.

The chain links TRBV20-1 to TRBJ2-3; D tentatively fits TRBD1 or TRBD2 (6 bases each). Germline assignment: CDR1 DFQATT and CDR2 SNEGSKA (reference sequence). The CDR3 consists of 14 residues. Trimming left V 6 bases short and J 3 bases short, with 16 bases between. CDR3 region: CSATDRLGTDTQYF. In DNA form, the CDR3 reads TGCAGTGCCACGGACAGACTAGGGACAGATACGCAGTATTTT.

This clonotype has more than one count but fewer than ten. V usage is TRBV20-1 and J usage is TRBJ1-6, with TRBD1 as a possible D gene (6 bases). Trimming pared 6 bases from V and 7 bases from J, leaving 13 bases between. The CDR3 runs to 13 residues. Germline V gives CDR1 DFQATT, CDR2 SNEGSKA (reference sequence). CDR3 DNA sequence: TGCAGTGCGCAGCGAGGGGGAAATTCACCCCTCCACTTT. As protein: CSAQRGGNSPLHF.

J is TRBJ2-7 and V is TRBV28; TRBD1 matches at 11 bases. Germline lookup yields CDR1 MDHEN and CDR2 SYDVKM. CDR3 length: 16 amino acids. Trimming cost V 4 bases and J 2 bases; bases outside gene matches: 7. This CDR3 reads CASSSPRTGGTYEQYF. The DNA of the CDR3 is TGTGCCAGCAGTTCCCCGAGGACAGGGGGCACCTACGAGCAGTACTTC.

This clonotype came up many times. V and J are TRBV11-2 and TRBJ2-3; D not certain. Germline assignment: CDR1 SGHAT and CDR2 FQNNGV. Between the trimmed V and J ends, which lost 4 bases and 1 base, there was a span of 15 bases. This CDR3 has 16 residues. Here the CDR3 DNA reads TGTGCCAGCAGCTCCGGACGGGTGAGAGGCACAGATACGCAGTATTTT. As protein: CASSSGRVRGTDTQYF.

This clonotype was detected many times. CDR3 DNA: TGTGCCACCAGTGACGGGGCGGGAGAGACCCAGTACTTC. As protein: CATSDGAGETQYF. The chain carries TRBV24-1 and TRBJ2-5, with D perhaps given as TRBD1 or TRBD2 (5 bases each). The CDR3 loop spans 13 amino acids. V lost 4 bases and J lost 4, with 9 bases in between. The germline V gene has CDR1 KGHDR and CDR2 SFDVKD.

The chain recombines TRBV6-1 with TRBJ1-5; D may be TRBD1 (6 bases). Germline V gene sequence: CDR1 MNHNS, CDR2 SASEGT. This CDR3 contains 16 residues. Trimming stripped 4 bases from V and 2 bases from J, with 15 bases between. The CDR3 loop is CASSGRGGIGNQPQHF. CDR3 nucleotide sequence: TGTGCCAGCAGTGGTAGGGGGGGCATTGGCAATCAGCCCCAGCATTTT.

This clonotype was counted only a few times. The gene calls are TRBV9 and TRBJ1-1; TRBD1 is a possible D gene (5 bases). The CDR3 totals 14 residues. In germline, CDR1 is SGDLS, CDR2 YYNGEE. Trimming removed 3 bases from V and 11 bases from J, with 20 bases in between. The CDR3 DNA sequence: TGTGCCAGCAGCGCCTCGATAGGGACTTTAACGGCTTTCTTT. The encoded protein is CASSASIGTLTAFF.

Ten or more counts support this clonotype. This chain joins TRBV20-1 and TRBJ2-3; the D gene is possibly TRBD1 (5 bases). The germline V gene encodes CDR1 DFQATT and CDR2 SNEGSKA (reference sequence). Deletions cut 0 bases from V and 0 bases from J, with 10 bases between. This CDR3 is 15 amino acids long. CDR3 amino acids: CSARDGAASTDTQYF. The CDR3 bases are TGCAGTGCTAGAGATGGGGCAGCTAGCACAGATACGCAGTATTTT.

This clonotype came up a few times. V and J are TRBV9 and TRBJ2-3; 12 bases map to TRBD2. The J segment lost 0 bases and the V segment lost 3 bases, leaving 5 bases of the junction unmatched. This CDR3 is built from 17 residues. Germline-derived CDR1 and CDR2 are SGDLS and YYNGEE. The CDR3 spells CASSDPSGRESTDTQYF. The CDR3 coding sequence is TGTGCCAGCAGCGACCCTAGCGGGAGGGAGAGCACAGATACGCAGTATTTT. Full variable domain (rest looked up from reference TRBV9 and TRBJ2-3): DSGVTQTPKHLITATGQRVTLRCSPRSGDLSVYWYQQSLDQGLQFLIQYYNGEERAKGNILERFSAQQFPDLHSELNLSSLELGDSALYFCASSDPSGRESTDTQYFGPGTRLTVL.